The 15 T cell receptor beta chains below come from one sample, sequenced in a study of T-cell reconstitution after alpha-beta-depleted transplantation in children. Unique molecular identifiers were incorporated when the TCRbeta library was constructed. TCRdb analysed the PCR reads with MiXCR anew, one entry per CDR3 protein. The table includes about 540,000 distinct CDR3 sequences, roughly 27% detected once. This material consisted of PBMCs, taken before TCRalphabeta/CD19-depleted stem cell transplant. The receptor source for this set is a boy in the first two years of life with Wiskott-Aldrich syndrome, due to receive a stem cell transplant.

This CDR3 is CASSFGQFADTQYF. CDR3 DNA sequence: TGTGCCAGCAGCTTCGGACAGTTTGCAGATACGCAGTATTTT. The chain recombines TRBV3-1 with TRBJ2-3; D might be TRBD1 (6 bases). The germline V gene encodes CDR1 LGHDT and CDR2 YNNKEL (reference sequence). V lost 5 bases and J 4 bases, leaving 13 bases between the germline ends. The CDR3 is 14 amino acids.

The chain links TRBV11-2 to TRBJ1-2; 9 bases map to TRBD1. This CDR3 spans 15 amino acids. The germline V gene encodes CDR1 SGHAT and CDR2 FQNNGV. V lost 4 bases, J lost 7 bases, and 10 bases stayed unmatched. CDR3 in DNA: TGTGCCAGCAGCTCAATAACAGGGGGCATTCCTGGCTACACCTTC. The encoded protein is CASSSITGGIPGYTF.

The chain's CDR3 is CSASGARGHNEQFF. CDR3 coding DNA: TGCAGCGCGTCGGGGGCGAGAGGACACAATGAGCAGTTCTTC. The gene calls are TRBV29-1 and TRBJ2-1, with D perhaps being TRBD1 or TRBD2 (6 bases each). Germline assignment: CDR1 SQVTM and CDR2 ANQGSEA. This CDR3 is built from 14 residues. Deletions cut 7 bases from V and 5 bases from J, with 18 bases between.

This clonotype showed up just a few times. The chain has TRBV5-5 and TRBJ1-1; no clear D. The CDR3 runs 14 residues. Germline CDR1 reads SGHKS; CDR2 reads YYEKEE (reference sequence). The V gene lost 4 bases and the J gene lost 4 bases, with 14 bases spanning the gap. The CDR3 loop reads CASSPLAPATEAFF. CDR3 sequence (DNA): TGTGCCAGCAGCCCTCTGGCCCCGGCCACTGAAGCTTTCTTT.

Only a few counts were recorded for this clonotype. The V gene is TRBV5-1, the J gene TRBJ1-5; D is unresolved. CDR3 size: 20 residues. CDR1 is SGHRS and CDR2 is YFSETQ in the germline V gene. Trimming removed 0 bases from V and 0 bases from J, with 22 bases in between. The CDR3 reads CASSLAGRTTAGYSNQPQHF. DNA of the CDR3: TGCGCCAGCAGCTTGGCCGGACGTACAACAGCAGGATATAGCAATCAGCCCCAGCATTTT.

The chain recombines TRBV24-1 with TRBJ2-7; D unresolved. Germline V CDR1 and CDR2: KGHDR, SFDVKD. The V gene lost 3 bases and the J gene lost 6 bases, with 14 bases spanning the gap. CDR3 length: 14 residues. CDR3 coding DNA: TGTGCCACCAGTGATCGGGTACGCTCTGGCGAGCAGTACTTC. Amino acid sequence: CATSDRVRSGEQYF.

The sample holds a few counts of this clonotype. The chain uses TRBV12-3 or TRBV12-4 and TRBJ2-5, with TRBD1 matching 9 bases. The CDR3 is 16 amino acids. Unmatched junction bases numbered 4, after V lost 1 base and J lost 1 base. The CDR3 protein is CASSLGGTGSQETQYF. As DNA, the CDR3 is TGTGCCAGCAGTTTAGGCGGGACAGGGTCCCAAGAGACCCAGTACTTC.

This clonotype was counted between two and nine times. The rearrangement links TRBV19 to TRBJ2-7; 7 positions agree with TRBD1. The J segment lost 5 bases and the V segment lost 6 bases, leaving 10 bases of the junction unmatched. The CDR3 length is 14 residues. Looked up from germline, CDR1 is LNHDA and CDR2 is SQIVND (reference sequence). The CDR3 sequence: CASRPRGWFDEQYF. The CDR3, as DNA: TGTGCCAGTAGGCCCAGGGGGTGGTTCGACGAGCAGTACTTC.

In this sample, this clonotype turned up a few times. This sequence joins TRBV5-8 and TRBJ1-3; D remains unclear. With 2 bases removed from V and 5 bases from J, the gap between germline ends came to 5 bases. This CDR3 region has 12 residues. CDR1 is SGHTS, CDR2 YDEGEE, per germline. The CDR3 DNA follows: TGTGCCAGCAGCTTTCGTAGAAACACCATATATTTT. Translated, it gives CASSFRRNTIYF.

This chain connects TRBV29-1 to TRBJ2-3, with 9 bases lining up with TRBD2. The CDR3 is 14 residues long. Germline CDR1 is SQVTM and CDR2 is ANQGSEA. The V segment lost 7 bases and the J segment 5 bases; nucleotides outside the gene matches: 10. The CDR3 reads CSAGLARTVDTQYF. The CDR3 DNA reads TGCAGCGCCGGACTAGCGCGGACAGTAGATACGCAGTATTTT.

Regarding this clonotype: The junction departs from germline at one end; a sequencing error may be responsible. The V call is TRBV7-2, the J call TRBJ2-7; TRBD1 agrees at 7 bases. Germline lookup yields CDR1 SGHTA and CDR2 FQGNSA. The CDR3 contains 15 residues. The CDR3 nucleotides are TGTGCCAGCGGCTTAGAGGGGGCTCCTTATTACGAGCAGTACTTC. Translated, it gives CASGLEGAPYYEQYF.

This chain joins TRBV20-1 and TRBJ2-7; TRBD2 matches at 9 bases. The ends lost 0 bases at V and 3 bases at J; junction bases unmatched: 12. The CDR3 contains 17 residues. Per germline, CDR1 DFQATT and CDR2 SNEGSKA (reference sequence). The CDR3 nucleotides are TGCAGTGCTAGAGATCTACTAGCGGGCAACCTCGGCTACGAGCAGTACTTC. Encoded protein: CSARDLLAGNLGYEQYF.

The chain carries TRBV5-5 and TRBJ2-2; D is perhaps TRBD2 (6 bases). The CDR3 runs 17 residues. CDR1 and CDR2 from the germline V gene are SGHKS and YYEKEE (reference sequence). Trimming took 2 bases from V and 4 from J, leaving 18 bases between them. Here the CDR3 reads CASSLSVWTRGTGELFF. The CDR3 DNA is TGTGCCAGCAGCTTAAGCGTCTGGACGCGGGGCACCGGGGAGCTGTTTTTT.

This clonotype was observed a handful of times. This chain connects TRBV28 to TRBJ2-5; 10 bases are a match to TRBD2. The CDR3 spans 15 residues. V was pared by 7 bases and J by 0 bases, with 5 bases of the junction left unmatched. Germline CDR1 is MDHEN and CDR2 is SYDVKM. This CDR3 is CASTIAGGYQETQYF. The CDR3 coding sequence is TGTGCCAGCACAATAGCGGGAGGATACCAAGAGACCCAGTACTTC.

This clonotype was found a few times. The chain recombines TRBV12-3 or TRBV12-4 with TRBJ2-7; 9 bases match TRBD1. CDR3 length: 13 amino acids. J was trimmed by 6 bases and V by 5 bases; bases with no gene match: 5. CDR3 sequence reads: CASSPGTGSEQYF. For the CDR3, the DNA is TGTGCCAGCAGTCCCGGGACAGGGAGCGAGCAGTACTTC.